This entry lists 4 T cell receptor beta chains sequenced from one sample in a study of T cell responses to AZD1222 COVID-19 vaccine. Profiling relied on immunoSEQ multiplex PCR, and the TCRdb table lists in-frame clones only, not all of them. Here the sample spans about 140,000 clones, about 90% being singletons. Sequencing used peripheral blood, obtained on day 0 of AZD1222 vaccination. The receptors were sampled from an adult in good health.

This chain joins TRBV10-3 and TRBJ2-1; perhaps TRBD1 as D (6 bases). CDR1 is ENHRY and CDR2 is SYGVKD in the germline V gene. V was cut by 6 bases and J by 0 bases, with 24 bases left in between. CDR3 length: 19 amino acids. CDR3: CAIRHFRDTSPLSYNEQFF. DNA for the CDR3: TGTGCCATCAGACATTTCCGGGACACCTCCCCCCTCTCCTACAATGAGCAGTTCTTC.

The chain couples TRBV5-1 to TRBJ2-1; 9 bases match TRBD2. CDR3 length equals 16 residues. Trimming removed 7 bases from V and 1 base from J; junction bases left unmatched: 9. Per germline, CDR1 SGHRS and CDR2 YFSETQ. For the CDR3, the DNA is TGCGCCAGCTTATCCGATAGCGGGAGATCCTACAATGAGCAGTTCTTC. It encodes CASLSDSGRSYNEQFF.

This chain uses TRBV18 with TRBJ1-6; TRBD1 might be the D (6 bases). This CDR3 comprises 18 residues. V gave up 5 bases and J gave up 0 bases, with 17 bases separating them. The germline V gene encodes CDR1 KGHSH and CDR2 LQKENI. The CDR3 region has the DNA TGTGCCAGCTCAGAGGACAGTTTCAGGAGCTCCTATAATTCACCCCTCCACTTT. Amino acid sequence: CASSEDSFRSSYNSPLHF.

As DNA, the CDR3 is TGTGCCAGCAGCCGCTCGGGGCTCTCGGCAGATACGCAGTATTTT. It specifies CASSRSGLSADTQYF. The V and J genes are TRBV7-2 and TRBJ2-3; D is possibly TRBD1 or TRBD2 (5 bases each). Trimming pared 5 bases from V and 4 bases from J, leaving 16 bases between. The CDR3 consists of 15 residues. Germline CDR1 SGHTA, CDR2 FQGNSA.